The 24 T cell receptor beta chains below come from one sample, sequenced in a study of blood T cell repertoires in COVID-19. Sequenced by immunoSEQ multiplex PCR; TCRdb stores in-frame clones only, minus some. The sample shows roughly 100,000 clones, 70% to 90% of them seen only once. The sample consisted of peripheral blood. The receptor set was obtained from a woman aged 60 to 75 with acute or convalescent COVID-19.

The chain carries TRBV28 and TRBJ2-7, with 8 positions matching TRBD2. Per the germline V gene, CDR1 is MDHEN and CDR2 is SYDVKM. CDR3 length: 15 amino acids. With V trimmed by 4 bases and J by 2 bases, 7 bases remained unmatched. This CDR3 is CASSSGGGLTYEQYF. In DNA, the CDR3 is TGTGCCAGCAGTTCCGGCGGGGGGTTGACCTACGAGCAGTACTTC. Complete variable domain (other parts from reference TRBV28 and TRBJ2-7): DVKVTQSSRYLVKRTGEKVFLECVQDMDHENMFWYRQDPGLGLRLIYFSYDVKMKEKGDIPEGYSVSREKKERFSLILESASTNQTSMYLCASSSGGGLTYEQYFGPGTRLTVT.

The chain has TRBV5-1 and TRBJ1-6; D is possibly TRBD1 (6 bases). The CDR3 is 16 amino acids. CDR1 is SGHRS and CDR2 is YFSETQ in the germline V gene. V lost 3 bases and J lost 4, with 14 bases in between. The DNA of the CDR3 is TGCGCCAGCAGCTCCTCTGGACAGTTTTATAATTCACCCCTCCACTTT. Protein product: CASSSSGQFYNSPLHF.

This clone has only a few counts. V and J are TRBV6-5 and TRBJ1-2, with TRBD1 as a possible D gene (6 bases). V gave up 4 bases and J gave up 4 bases, with 13 bases separating them. This CDR3 comprises 14 residues. CDR1 is MNHEY and CDR2 is SVGAGI in the germline V gene. The CDR3 spells CASSSPGRGYGYTF. CDR3 sequence (DNA): TGTGCCAGCAGTTCTCCTGGCAGGGGCTATGGCTACACCTTC.

CDR3 bases: TGTGCCAGTAGTATCTCGGGGAATCAGCCCCAGCATTTT. Its translation is CASSISGNQPQHF. The chain is built from TRBV19 and TRBJ1-5; no firm D call. The CDR3 has 13 residues. The germline V and J ends were trimmed by 3 bases and 4 bases, with 7 bases remaining between them. Looked up from germline, CDR1 is LNHDA and CDR2 is SQIVND (reference sequence).

The CDR3 sequence is CASSLPFAYSSYNSPLHF. The CDR3 DNA is TGTGCCAGCAGCTTGCCCTTCGCTTATAGCTCCTATAATTCACCCCTCCACTTT. V usage is TRBV7-3 and J usage is TRBJ1-6; D is ambiguous. V shed 3 bases and J shed 0 bases, with 15 bases lying between them. The CDR3 covers 18 residues. Germline V gene sequence: CDR1 SGHTA, CDR2 FQGTGA.

The DNA of the CDR3 is TGCGCCAGCAGCCTTCTCCCCGGGACAAAATCCTACGAGCAGTACGTC. Its protein is CASSLLPGTKSYEQYV. The genes are TRBV5-1 and TRBJ2-7; D possibly corresponds to TRBD1 (6 bases). Between the trimmed V and J ends, which lost 4 bases and 1 base, there was a span of 18 bases. Per germline, CDR1 SGHRS and CDR2 YFSETQ. CDR3 size: 16 residues.

The gene calls are TRBV15 and TRBJ2-7, with D perhaps TRBD2 (6 bases). Germline V gene sequence: CDR1 LNHNV, CDR2 YYDKDF (reference sequence). V shed 1 base and J shed 6 bases, with 13 bases lying between them. CDR3 length: 14 amino acids. CDR3 loop: CATSRGGLEGEQYF. The CDR3 coding sequence is TGTGCCACCAGCAGAGGCGGGCTGGAGGGCGAGCAGTACTTC.

The chain couples TRBV15 to TRBJ2-1; 15 positions match TRBD2. The CDR3 loop spans 16 amino acids. Trimming removed 5 bases from V and 5 bases from J; junction bases left unmatched: 4. Germline assignment: CDR1 LNHNV and CDR2 YYDKDF (reference sequence). The CDR3, as DNA: TGTGCCACCAGCTACCGGACTAGCGGGAGGGACAATGAGCAGTTCTTC. It is translated as CATSYRTSGRDNEQFF.

This chain connects TRBV10-3 to TRBJ1-1, with D perhaps matching TRBD1 (6 bases). The CDR3 sequence is 13 residues long. V was cut by 6 bases and J by 3 bases, with 11 bases left in between. Germline CDR1 and CDR2: ENHRY and SYGVKD. This chain's CDR3 is CAIRTGSDTEAFF. As DNA, the CDR3 is TGTGCCATCAGGACAGGTTCGGACACTGAAGCTTTCTTT.

The V gene is TRBV5-1, the J gene TRBJ1-2; D ambiguous. The CDR3 has 13 amino acids. The germline V and J ends were trimmed by 5 bases and 0 bases, with 8 bases remaining between them. In germline, CDR1 is SGHRS, CDR2 YFSETQ. The CDR3 nucleotides are TGCGCCAGCAGTTCCCCCACTAACTATGGCTACACCTTC. This sequence encodes CASSSPTNYGYTF. The full variable domain, with the rest looked up from reference TRBV5-1 and TRBJ1-2, is KAGVTQTPRYLIKTRGQQVTLSCSPISGHRSVSWYQQTPGQGLQFLFEYFSETQRNKGNFPGRFSGRQFSNSRSEMNVSTLELGDSALYLCASSSPTNYGYTFGSGTRLTVV.

The chain couples TRBV3-1 (or the pseudogene TRBV3-2) to TRBJ1-2; D is possibly TRBD1 (5 bases). The CDR3 spans 15 residues. Per the germline V gene, CDR1 is LGHDT and CDR2 is YNNKEL (reference sequence). V lost 4 bases and J lost 4, with 16 bases in between. CDR3 loop: CASSPYPTRGYGYTF. The CDR3 bases are TGTGCCAGCAGCCCTTATCCGACAAGGGGCTATGGCTACACCTTC.

The chain has TRBV11-2 and TRBJ1-1, with 8 positions matching TRBD1. With V trimmed by 2 bases and J by 5 bases, 4 bases remained unmatched. The CDR3 has 14 residues. Germline V gene data show CDR1 as SGHAT and CDR2 as FQNNGV. This CDR3 reads CASSLTGGRTEAFF. The CDR3 region has the DNA TGTGCCAGCAGCTTAACAGGGGGAAGAACTGAAGCTTTCTTT.

This sequence joins TRBV6-6 and TRBJ2-7, with 10 nucleotides matching TRBD1. V lost 6 bases, J lost 6 bases, and 2 bases stayed unmatched. There are 12 residues in the CDR3. Germline CDR1 MNHNY, CDR2 SVGAGI (reference sequence). DNA for the CDR3: TGTGCCAGCAGCCGACAGGGGGCCGAGCAGTACTTC. It translates to CASSRQGAEQYF.

V usage is TRBV20-1 and J usage is TRBJ1-5; no clear D gene. Germline V gene sequence: CDR1 DFQATT, CDR2 SNEGSKA (reference sequence). CDR3 length equals 13 residues. Trimming cost V 3 bases and J 4 bases, with 10 bases left between them. DNA of the CDR3: TGCAGTGCTAGTGTCGGGGTTAATCAGCCCCAGCATTTT. As protein: CSASVGVNQPQHF.

This chain connects TRBV6-5 to TRBJ1-1; a possible D gene is TRBD1 (5 bases). The CDR3 is 15 residues long. Per germline, CDR1 MNHEY and CDR2 SVGAGI. V was cut by 5 bases and J by 4 bases, with 17 bases left in between. The CDR3, as DNA: TGTGCCAGCAGTAACCGCGGGGGGTCCGGCACTGAAGCTTTCTTT. Translating gives CASSNRGGSGTEAFF.

The V call is TRBV28, the J call TRBJ2-1; 14 bases are shared with TRBD2. CDR1 and CDR2 from the germline V gene are MDHEN and SYDVKM. This CDR3 region has 18 residues. J lost 6 bases, V lost 4 bases, and 11 bases had no gene match. CDR3 nucleotides: TGTGCCAGCAGTTCACGACTAGCGGGAGGGCCGGGGCGCAATGAGCAGTTCTTC. It encodes CASSSRLAGGPGRNEQFF.

V is TRBV9 and J is TRBJ2-1, with TRBD1 as a possible D gene (6 bases). This CDR3 has 16 amino acids. CDR1 is SGDLS, CDR2 YYNGEE, per germline. Trimming removed 0 bases at V and 1 base at J, with 11 bases between. CDR3 residues: CASSVEGRGSYNEQFF. The CDR3 nucleotides are TGTGCCAGCAGCGTAGAGGGTAGGGGGTCCTACAATGAGCAGTTCTTC.

The chain combines TRBV5-6 with TRBJ2-1; 13 bases are a match to TRBD2. V lost 1 base to trimming and J lost 5 bases; unmatched junction nucleotides: 3. The CDR3 is 16 amino acids. In germline, CDR1 is SGHDT, CDR2 YYEEEE. CDR3 nucleotide sequence: TGTGCCAGCAGCTTGTTAGGACTAGCGGGAGACAATGAGCAGTTCTTC. Protein product: CASSLLGLAGDNEQFF.

The chain recombines TRBV10-2 with TRBJ2-7; 9 positions match TRBD2. V lost 0 bases and J lost 2; bases outside the gene matches: 5. The CDR3 spans 16 residues. Germline V CDR1 and CDR2: WSHSY, SAAADI. CDR3 DNA sequence: TGCGCCAGCAGTGAGTCTCCTAGCGGGATACCCTACGAGCAGTACTTC. This sequence encodes CASSESPSGIPYEQYF.

The V and J genes are TRBV28 and TRBJ2-5, with D hard to call. The CDR3 has 11 residues. V was shortened by 5 bases and J by 6 bases, with 7 bases between the two germline ends. The V gene's germline CDR1 is MDHEN and CDR2 SYDVKM. The CDR3 is CASSLQKTQYF. The CDR3 DNA is TGTGCCAGCAGTCTCCAGAAGACCCAGTACTTC.

J is TRBJ1-1 and V is TRBV28, with TRBD1 identical over 8 bases. This CDR3 comprises 15 residues. V lost 5 bases to trimming and J lost 4 bases; unmatched junction nucleotides: 9. Germline V gives CDR1 MDHEN, CDR2 SYDVKM. Here the CDR3 reads CASSAAGGVGTEAFF. Written as DNA, the CDR3 is TGTGCCAGCAGTGCTGCAGGGGGCGTGGGCACTGAAGCTTTCTTT.

This clone was seen a handful of times. This chain joins TRBV19 and TRBJ1-2, with D unclear. V was trimmed by 3 bases and J by 7 bases, leaving 9 bases between them. CDR3 size: 12 residues. CDR1 is LNHDA, CDR2 SQIVND, per germline (reference sequence). The CDR3 DNA follows: TGTGCCAGTAGTATCCGAGGGTCTGGCTACACCTTC. As protein: CASSIRGSGYTF.

The chain joins TRBV24-1 to TRBJ2-2; perhaps TRBD2 as D (7 bases). Germline CDR1 reads KGHDR; CDR2 reads SFDVKD. CDR3 size: 18 residues. V was cut by 9 bases and J by 4 bases, with 26 bases left in between. CDR3 loop: CATGRGAGVAVSTGELFF. CDR3 coding DNA: TGTGCCACCGGCCGGGGGGCCGGGGTCGCGGTTTCCACCGGGGAGCTGTTTTTT.

This clone has more than one count but fewer than ten. The gene calls are TRBV18 and TRBJ2-7, with D uncertain. V lost 3 bases, J lost 6 bases, and 9 bases lay in between. The CDR3 length is 12 residues. Germline assignment: CDR1 KGHSH and CDR2 LQKENI. CDR3 in amino acids: CASSPKQPEQYF. For the CDR3, the DNA is TGTGCCAGCTCACCTAAACAGCCCGAGCAGTACTTC. Drawing the rest from reference TRBV18 and TRBJ2-7, the complete variable domain is NAGVMQNPRHLVRRRGQEARLRCSPMKGHSHVYWYRQLPEEGLKFMVYLQKENIIDESGMPKERFSAEFPKEGPSILRIQQVVRGDSAAYFCASSPKQPEQYFGPGTRLTVT.